The 18 T cell receptor beta chains below come from one sample, sequenced in a study of blood T cell repertoires in COVID-19. Measured with immunoSEQ multiplex PCR; TCRdb has only the in-frame clones, and not every one. Of some 400,000 clones in the sample, approximately 87% were seen once. Sequences were obtained from PBMCs or T cells enriched from blood (not recorded which). The receptors were sampled from a young man who had recovered from COVID-19.

The chain is built from TRBV6-2 or TRBV6-3 and TRBJ2-7; TRBD1 matches 7 bases. Germline V lookup: CDR1 MNHEY, CDR2 SVGEGT. The CDR3 loop spans 14 amino acids. Trimming at V came to 6 bases and at J to 0 bases, leaving 5 bases not matched to a gene. CDR3 coding DNA: TGTGCCAGCAGCATACAGGGGATCTCCTACGAGCAGTACTTC. Translated: CASSIQGISYEQYF.

The chain links TRBV19 to TRBJ2-3, with TRBD1 as a possible D gene (6 bases). Trimming shortened V by 5 bases and J by 0 bases, and 15 bases separated the two germline ends. Germline-derived CDR1 and CDR2 are LNHDA and SQIVND (reference sequence). The CDR3 length is 16 residues. CDR3 protein: CASSAWGRLSTDTQYF. Written as DNA, the CDR3 is TGTGCCAGTAGTGCCTGGGGGCGCCTCAGCACAGATACGCAGTATTTT.

The chain has TRBV6-5 and TRBJ2-7; TRBD1 aligns across 9 bases. Trimming cost V 0 bases and J 2 bases; bases outside gene matches: 5. The CDR3 totals 16 residues. Germline assignment: CDR1 MNHEY and CDR2 SVGAGI. CDR3 sequence (DNA): TGTGCCAGCAGTTACTCGACAGGGGGTATTGCCTACGAGCAGTACTTC. It encodes CASSYSTGGIAYEQYF.

The genes are TRBV9 and TRBJ1-6; 7 positions agree with TRBD1. Trimming removed 4 bases from V and 10 bases from J; junction bases left unmatched: 14. Germline lookup yields CDR1 SGDLS and CDR2 YYNGEE. The CDR3 loop spans 16 amino acids. The CDR3 spells CASSPLGEGGGSPLHF. The CDR3 nucleotides read TGTGCCAGCAGCCCCCTGGGGGAAGGGGGCGGATCACCCCTCCACTTT.

This sequence joins TRBV4-1 and TRBJ1-2, with TRBD1 as a possible D gene (6 bases). Per germline, CDR1 MGHRA and CDR2 YSYEKL. There are 13 residues in the CDR3. V lost 1 base and J 8 bases, leaving 11 bases between the germline ends. The CDR3 here is CASSQGTAGGYTF. CDR3 in DNA: TGCGCCAGCAGCCAAGGGACAGCCGGAGGCTACACCTTC.

The chain employs TRBV18 and TRBJ1-5, with 7 bases identical to TRBD1. CDR1 is KGHSH and CDR2 is LQKENI in the germline V gene. CDR3 length: 16 amino acids. The J segment lost 4 bases and the V segment lost 2 bases, leaving 8 bases of the junction unmatched. The CDR3 loop reads CASSPGTAGDNQPQHF. The CDR3 region has the DNA TGTGCCAGCTCACCAGGGACAGCCGGGGATAATCAGCCCCAGCATTTT.

CDR3 residues: CASSFRGNYGYTF. In nucleotides, the CDR3 is TGTGCCAGCAGTTTCCGAGGGAACTATGGCTACACCTTC. The rearrangement uses TRBV28 and TRBJ1-2, with D unclear. Trimming shortened V by 3 bases and J by 2 bases, and 7 bases separated the two germline ends. Looked up from germline, CDR1 is MDHEN and CDR2 is SYDVKM. This CDR3 has 13 residues.

V and J are TRBV6-6 and TRBJ2-7; 8 nucleotides match TRBD1. This CDR3 is built from 15 residues. The germline gives CDR1 MNHNY, CDR2 SVGAGI (reference sequence). After removal of 4 bases from V and 2 bases from J, the junction contained 7 bases not matched to a gene. The CDR3 nucleotides are TGTGCCAGCAGTTCCCCCGGGACAGGTGCCTACGAGCAGTACTTC. Amino acid sequence: CASSSPGTGAYEQYF.

The chain has TRBV18 and TRBJ1-3, with no clear D. V was trimmed by 2 bases and J by 0 bases, leaving 8 bases between them. Germline CDR1 reads KGHSH; CDR2 reads LQKENI. This CDR3 is 15 amino acids long. In nucleotides, the CDR3 is TGTGCCAGCTCACCAGGGCAGGCCTCTGGAAACACCATATATTTT. This sequence encodes CASSPGQASGNTIYF.

This clone was counted only a few times. J is TRBJ1-2 and V is TRBV30; D call uncertain. Per germline, CDR1 GTSNPN and CDR2 SVGIG (reference sequence). There are 12 residues in the CDR3. The V end lost 4 bases, the J end lost 7 bases, and 13 bases lay between the germline ends. This CDR3 is CAWTPGYGGYTF. CDR3 nucleotide sequence: TGTGCCTGGACCCCGGGATATGGTGGCTACACCTTC.

The chain employs TRBV10-1 and TRBJ2-3, with 7 bases aligning to TRBD1. J was trimmed by 2 bases and V by 8 bases; bases with no gene match: 7. Germline CDR1 WNHNN, CDR2 SYGVQD (reference sequence). The CDR3 is 14 amino acids. CDR3 sequence (DNA): TGCGCCAGCTCGGACAGGAGCCTCACAGATACGCAGTATTTT. Translating gives CASSDRSLTDTQYF.

The gene calls are TRBV10-3 and TRBJ1-1, with D possibly TRBD1 on 5 matching bases. This CDR3 comprises 15 residues. Between the trimmed V and J ends, which lost 8 bases and 1 base, there was a span of 17 bases. The germline CDR1 and CDR2 sequences are ENHRY and SYGVKD. In nucleotides, the CDR3 is TGTGCCATCGCCGTCGGTGGGGGGAAGAACACTGAAGCTTTCTTT. Protein: CAIAVGGGKNTEAFF.

This clone was observed once. The chain carries TRBV18 and TRBJ2-7; D is perhaps TRBD2 (6 bases). The CDR3 has 16 residues. Germline lookup yields CDR1 KGHSH and CDR2 LQKENI. V lost 2 bases, J lost 0 bases, and 14 bases lay in between. The CDR3 protein is CASSPIPGGISYEQYF. The CDR3 DNA reads as TGTGCCAGCTCACCAATTCCTGGCGGGATCTCCTACGAGCAGTACTTC.

The genes are TRBV11-3 and TRBJ1-3; 7 bases agree with TRBD1. V lost 5 bases, J lost 0 bases, and 4 bases stayed unmatched. The CDR3 is 15 amino acids. Per germline, CDR1 SGHNT and CDR2 YENEEA. The CDR3 loop reads CASSLDRSSGNTIYF. CDR3 DNA: TGTGCCAGCAGCCTGGACAGGAGCTCTGGAAACACCATATATTTT.

V usage is TRBV3-1 (or the pseudogene TRBV3-2) and J usage is TRBJ1-4; TRBD1 might be the D (5 bases). The germline V gene has CDR1 LGHDT and CDR2 YNNKEL (reference sequence). This CDR3 region has 15 residues. V was trimmed by 0 bases and J by 8 bases, leaving 13 bases between them. The CDR3 nucleotides are TGTGCCAGCAGCCAAGAATGGCCTCGGGGGGAAAAACTGTTTTTT. Encoded protein: CASSQEWPRGEKLFF.

The chain has TRBV9 and TRBJ1-2; 9 bases are shared with TRBD1. This CDR3 is built from 16 residues. CDR1 and CDR2 (germline): SGDLS, YYNGEE. Unmatched junction bases numbered 8, after V lost 3 bases and J lost 2 bases. The CDR3 reads CASSGKGDRVNYGYTF. DNA for the CDR3: TGTGCCAGCAGCGGGAAAGGGGACAGGGTAAACTATGGCTACACCTTC.

V is TRBV6-6 and J is TRBJ2-7; 9 bases line up with TRBD1. The CDR3 loop spans 14 amino acids. The trim removed 6 bases at V and 3 bases at J, leaving 6 bases unmatched. Germline loops: CDR1 MNHNY, CDR2 SVGAGI (reference sequence). The CDR3 sequence: CASRPPDRGYEQYF. In nucleotides, the CDR3 is TGTGCCAGCAGGCCCCCGGACAGGGGCTACGAGCAGTACTTC.

The chain employs TRBV20-1 and TRBJ1-1; D uncertain. Germline assignment: CDR1 DFQATT and CDR2 SNEGSKA (reference sequence). The CDR3 spans 11 residues. The CDR3 DNA reads TGCAGCGGGGTGGGAGACACTGAAGCTTTCTTT. Translating gives CSGVGDTEAFF.